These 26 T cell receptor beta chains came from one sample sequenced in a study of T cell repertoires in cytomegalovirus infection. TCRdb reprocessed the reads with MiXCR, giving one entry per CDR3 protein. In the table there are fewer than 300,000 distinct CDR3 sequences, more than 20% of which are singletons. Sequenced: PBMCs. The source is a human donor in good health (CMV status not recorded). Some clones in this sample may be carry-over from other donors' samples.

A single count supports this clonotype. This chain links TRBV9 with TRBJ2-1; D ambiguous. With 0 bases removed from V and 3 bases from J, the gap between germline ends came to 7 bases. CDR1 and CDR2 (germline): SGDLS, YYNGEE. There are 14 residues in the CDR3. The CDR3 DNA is TGTGCCAGCAGCGTAGCGAACTTCTACAATGAGCAGTTCTTC. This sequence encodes CASSVANFYNEQFF.

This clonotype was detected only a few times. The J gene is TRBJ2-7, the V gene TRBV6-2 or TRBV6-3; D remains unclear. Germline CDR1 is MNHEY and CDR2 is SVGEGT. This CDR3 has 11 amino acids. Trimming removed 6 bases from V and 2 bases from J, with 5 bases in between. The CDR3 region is CASSLPYEQYF. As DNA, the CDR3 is TGTGCCAGCAGCCTTCCCTACGAGCAGTACTTC.

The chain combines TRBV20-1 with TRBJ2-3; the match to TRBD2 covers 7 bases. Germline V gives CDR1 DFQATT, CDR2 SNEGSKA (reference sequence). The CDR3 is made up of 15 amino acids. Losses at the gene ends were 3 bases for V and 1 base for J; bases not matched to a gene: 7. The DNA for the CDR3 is TGCAGTGCTAGCGGGCGGGAGAGAGGCACAGATACGCAGTATTTT. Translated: CSASGRERGTDTQYF.

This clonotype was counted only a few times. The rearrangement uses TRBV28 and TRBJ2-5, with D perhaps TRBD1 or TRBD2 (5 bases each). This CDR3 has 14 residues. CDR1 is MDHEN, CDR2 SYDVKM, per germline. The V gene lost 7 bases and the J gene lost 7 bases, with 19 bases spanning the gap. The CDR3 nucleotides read TGTGCCAGCAAGGGGACCCCGAACCGGCGGACCCAGTACTTC. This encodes CASKGTPNRRTQYF.

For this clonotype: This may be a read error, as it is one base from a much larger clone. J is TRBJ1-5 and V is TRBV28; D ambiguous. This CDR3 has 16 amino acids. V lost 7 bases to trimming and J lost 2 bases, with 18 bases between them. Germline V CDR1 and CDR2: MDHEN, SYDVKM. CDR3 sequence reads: CASTAWTGKGNQPQHF. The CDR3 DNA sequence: TGTGCCAGCACCGCATGGACCGGAAAGGGCAATCAGCCCCAGCATTTT.

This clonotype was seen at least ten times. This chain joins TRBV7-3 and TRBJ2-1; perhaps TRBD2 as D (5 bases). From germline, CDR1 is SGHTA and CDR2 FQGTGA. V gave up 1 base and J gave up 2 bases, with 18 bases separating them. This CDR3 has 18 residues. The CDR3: CASSLRRVGVGTYNEQFF. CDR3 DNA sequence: TGTGCCAGCAGCTTAAGGCGGGTTGGGGTGGGCACCTACAATGAGCAGTTCTTC.

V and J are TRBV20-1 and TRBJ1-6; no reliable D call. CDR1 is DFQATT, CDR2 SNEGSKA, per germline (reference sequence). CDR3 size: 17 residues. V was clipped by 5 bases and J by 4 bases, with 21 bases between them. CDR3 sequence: CSARPPQVQPYNSPLHF. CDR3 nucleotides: TGCAGTGCTCGACCACCCCAGGTACAGCCATATAATTCACCCCTCCACTTT.

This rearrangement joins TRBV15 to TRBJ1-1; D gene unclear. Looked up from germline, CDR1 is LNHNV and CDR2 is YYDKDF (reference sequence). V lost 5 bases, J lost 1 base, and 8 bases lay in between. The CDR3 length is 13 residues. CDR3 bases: TGTGCCACCAGCCCCTTAAGGAACACTGAAGCTTTCTTT. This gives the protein CATSPLRNTEAFF.

CDR3 sequence (DNA): TGTGCCAGCAGCTTACGGGGGACCTATGGCTACACCTTC. The encoded protein is CASSLRGTYGYTF. The V and J genes are TRBV7-2 and TRBJ1-2; maybe TRBD1 (5 bases). The CDR3 extends over 13 amino acids. Trimming cost V 2 bases and J 4 bases, with 8 bases left between them. The germline V gene has CDR1 SGHTA and CDR2 FQGNSA.

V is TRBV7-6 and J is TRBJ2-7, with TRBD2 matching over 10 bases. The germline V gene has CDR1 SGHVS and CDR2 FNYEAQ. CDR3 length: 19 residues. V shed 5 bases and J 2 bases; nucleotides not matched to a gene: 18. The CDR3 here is CASSNIGLAGAHPAYEQYF. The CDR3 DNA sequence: TGTGCCAGCAGCAATATAGGGCTAGCGGGGGCCCACCCCGCCTACGAGCAGTACTTC. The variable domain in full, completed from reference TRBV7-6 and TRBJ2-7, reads GAGVSQSPRYKVTKRGQDVALRCDPISGHVSLYWYRQALGQGPEFLTYFNYEAQQDKSGLPNDRFSAERPEGSISTLTIQRTEQRDSAMYRCASSNIGLAGAHPAYEQYFGPGTRLTVT.

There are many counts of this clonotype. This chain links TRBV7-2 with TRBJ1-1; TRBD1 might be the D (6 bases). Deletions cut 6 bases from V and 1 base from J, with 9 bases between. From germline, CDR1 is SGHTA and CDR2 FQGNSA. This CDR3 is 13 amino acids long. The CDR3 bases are TGTGCCAGCAGAAAGGGACAGAACACTGAAGCTTTCTTT. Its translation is CASRKGQNTEAFF.

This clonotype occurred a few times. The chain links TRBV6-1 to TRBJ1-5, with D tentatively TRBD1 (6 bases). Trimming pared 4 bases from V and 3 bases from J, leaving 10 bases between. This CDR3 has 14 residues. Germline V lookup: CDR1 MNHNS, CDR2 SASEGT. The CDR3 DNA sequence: TGTGCCAGCAGTGGGGACACCTACAATCAGCCCCAGCATTTT. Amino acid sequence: CASSGDTYNQPQHF.

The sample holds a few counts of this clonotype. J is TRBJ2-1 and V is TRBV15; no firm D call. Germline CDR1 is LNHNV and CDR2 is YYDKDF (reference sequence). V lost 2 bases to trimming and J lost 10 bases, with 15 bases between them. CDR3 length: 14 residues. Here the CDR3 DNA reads TGTGCCACCAGCAGACCATCTGACCCCGCCGAGCAGTTCTTC. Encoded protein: CATSRPSDPAEQFF.

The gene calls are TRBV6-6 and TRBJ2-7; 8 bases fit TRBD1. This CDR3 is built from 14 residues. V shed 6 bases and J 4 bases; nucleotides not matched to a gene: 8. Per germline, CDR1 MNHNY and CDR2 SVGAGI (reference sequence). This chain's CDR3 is CASSPGQGLYEQYF. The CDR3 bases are TGTGCCAGCAGCCCCGGACAGGGCCTATACGAGCAGTACTTC.

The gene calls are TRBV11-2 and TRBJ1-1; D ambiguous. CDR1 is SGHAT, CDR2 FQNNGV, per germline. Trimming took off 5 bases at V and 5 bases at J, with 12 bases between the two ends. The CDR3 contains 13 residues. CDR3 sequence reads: CASSAQERTEAFF. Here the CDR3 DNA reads TGTGCCAGCAGCGCCCAAGAGCGGACTGAAGCTTTCTTT.

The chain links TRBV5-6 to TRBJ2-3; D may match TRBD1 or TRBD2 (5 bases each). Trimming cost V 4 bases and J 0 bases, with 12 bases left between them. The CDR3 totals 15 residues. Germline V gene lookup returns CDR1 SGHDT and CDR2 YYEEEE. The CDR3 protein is CASSGWDRSTDTQYF. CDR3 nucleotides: TGTGCCAGCAGCGGGTGGGACCGAAGCACAGATACGCAGTATTTT. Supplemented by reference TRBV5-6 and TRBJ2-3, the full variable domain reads DAGVTQSPTHLIKTRGQQVTLRCSPKSGHDTVSWYQQALGQGPQFIFQYYEEEERQRGNFPDRFSGHQFPNYSSELNVNALLLGDSALYLCASSGWDRSTDTQYFGPGTRLTVL.

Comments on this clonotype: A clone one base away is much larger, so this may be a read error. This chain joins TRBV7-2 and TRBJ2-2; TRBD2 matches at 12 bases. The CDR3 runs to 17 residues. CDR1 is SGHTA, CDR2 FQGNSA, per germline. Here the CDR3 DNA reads TGTGCCAACAGCAACGGACTAGCGGGGAGAGGAACCGGGGAGCTGTTTTTT. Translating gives CANSNGLAGRGTGELFF.

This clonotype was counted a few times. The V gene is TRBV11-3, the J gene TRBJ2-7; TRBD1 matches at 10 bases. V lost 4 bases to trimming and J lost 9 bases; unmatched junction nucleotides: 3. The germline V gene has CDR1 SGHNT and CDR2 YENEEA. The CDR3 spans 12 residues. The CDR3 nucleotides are TGTGCCAGCAGCTCGGGACAGGGGTGGCAGTACTTC. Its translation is CASSSGQGWQYF.

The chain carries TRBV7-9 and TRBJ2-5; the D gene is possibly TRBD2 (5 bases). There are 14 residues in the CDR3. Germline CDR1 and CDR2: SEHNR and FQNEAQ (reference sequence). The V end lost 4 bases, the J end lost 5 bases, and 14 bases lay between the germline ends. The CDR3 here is CASSSPGFGETQYF. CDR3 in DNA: TGTGCCAGCAGCTCCCCGGGGTTCGGGGAGACCCAGTACTTC.

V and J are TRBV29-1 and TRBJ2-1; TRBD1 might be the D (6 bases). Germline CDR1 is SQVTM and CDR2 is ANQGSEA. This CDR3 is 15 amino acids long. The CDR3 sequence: CRKSGQTLSYNEQFF. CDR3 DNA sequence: TGCAGGAAGTCAGGACAGACTCTCTCCTACAATGAGCAGTTCTTC.

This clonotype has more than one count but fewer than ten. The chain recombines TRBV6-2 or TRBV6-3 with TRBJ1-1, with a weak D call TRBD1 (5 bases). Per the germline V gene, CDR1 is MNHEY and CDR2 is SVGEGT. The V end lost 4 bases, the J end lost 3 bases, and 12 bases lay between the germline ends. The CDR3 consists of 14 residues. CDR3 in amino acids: CASSSQGGDTEAFF. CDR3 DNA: TGTGCCAGCAGTTCGCAGGGCGGAGACACTGAAGCTTTCTTT.

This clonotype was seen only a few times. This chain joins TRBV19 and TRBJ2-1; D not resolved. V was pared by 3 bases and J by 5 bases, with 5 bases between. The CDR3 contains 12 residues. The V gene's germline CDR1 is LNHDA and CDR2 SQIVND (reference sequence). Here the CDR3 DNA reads TGTGCCAGTAGTATTTCTAACAATGAGCAGTTCTTC. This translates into CASSISNNEQFF. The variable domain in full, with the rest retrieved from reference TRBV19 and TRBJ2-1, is DGGITQSPKYLFRKEGQNVTLSCEQNLNHDAMYWYRQDPGQGLRLIYYSQIVNDFQKGDIAEGYSVSREKKESFPLTVTSAQKNPTAFYLCASSISNNEQFFGPGTRLTVL.

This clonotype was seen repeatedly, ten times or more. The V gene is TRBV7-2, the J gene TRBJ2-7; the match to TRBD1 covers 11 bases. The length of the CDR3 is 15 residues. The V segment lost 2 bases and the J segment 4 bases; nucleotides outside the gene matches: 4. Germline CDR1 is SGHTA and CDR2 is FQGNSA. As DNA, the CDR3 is TGTGCCAGCAGCTTACTGGACAGGGGGCATTACGAGCAGTACTTC. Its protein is CASSLLDRGHYEQYF.

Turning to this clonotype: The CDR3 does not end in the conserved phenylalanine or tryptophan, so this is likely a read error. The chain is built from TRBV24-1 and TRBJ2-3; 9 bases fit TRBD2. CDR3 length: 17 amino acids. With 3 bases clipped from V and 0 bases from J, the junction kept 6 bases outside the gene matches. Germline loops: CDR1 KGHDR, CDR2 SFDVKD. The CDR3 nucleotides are TGTGCCACCAGTGATCGGTCTAGCGGGATGAGCACAGATACGCAGTATTTG. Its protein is CATSDRSSGMSTDTQYL.

DNA of the CDR3: TGTGCCAGCACCCGAGCTAGCGGGAGCTCCTACGAGCAGTACTTC. Translation: CASTRASGSSYEQYF. The chain carries TRBV7-9 and TRBJ2-7; 10 nucleotides line up with TRBD2. The ends lost 7 bases at V and 0 bases at J; junction bases unmatched: 6. The CDR3 consists of 15 residues. Germline V gene lookup returns CDR1 SEHNR and CDR2 FQNEAQ (reference sequence).

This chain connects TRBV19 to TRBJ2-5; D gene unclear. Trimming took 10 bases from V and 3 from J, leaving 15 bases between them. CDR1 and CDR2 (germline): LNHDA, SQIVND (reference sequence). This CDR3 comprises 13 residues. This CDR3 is CATSDRTKETQYF. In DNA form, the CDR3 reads TGTGCCACCTCTGATCGAACGAAAGAGACCCAGTACTTC.